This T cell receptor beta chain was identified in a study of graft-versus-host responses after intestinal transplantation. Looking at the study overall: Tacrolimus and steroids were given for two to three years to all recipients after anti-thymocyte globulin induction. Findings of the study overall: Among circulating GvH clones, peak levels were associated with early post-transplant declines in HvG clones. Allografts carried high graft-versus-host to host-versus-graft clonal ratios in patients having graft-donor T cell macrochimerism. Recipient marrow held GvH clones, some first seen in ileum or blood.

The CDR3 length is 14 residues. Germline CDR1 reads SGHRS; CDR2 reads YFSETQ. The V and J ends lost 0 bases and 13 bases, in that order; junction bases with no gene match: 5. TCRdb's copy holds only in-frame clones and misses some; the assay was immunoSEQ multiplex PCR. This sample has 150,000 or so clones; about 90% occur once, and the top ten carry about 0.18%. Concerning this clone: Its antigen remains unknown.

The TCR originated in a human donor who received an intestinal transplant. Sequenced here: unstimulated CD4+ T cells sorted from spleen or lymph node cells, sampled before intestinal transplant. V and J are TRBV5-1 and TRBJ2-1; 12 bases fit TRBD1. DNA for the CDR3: TGCGCCAGCAGCTTGGGTGGGACAGGGGGCGAACAGTTCTTC. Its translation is CASSLGGTGGEQFF.